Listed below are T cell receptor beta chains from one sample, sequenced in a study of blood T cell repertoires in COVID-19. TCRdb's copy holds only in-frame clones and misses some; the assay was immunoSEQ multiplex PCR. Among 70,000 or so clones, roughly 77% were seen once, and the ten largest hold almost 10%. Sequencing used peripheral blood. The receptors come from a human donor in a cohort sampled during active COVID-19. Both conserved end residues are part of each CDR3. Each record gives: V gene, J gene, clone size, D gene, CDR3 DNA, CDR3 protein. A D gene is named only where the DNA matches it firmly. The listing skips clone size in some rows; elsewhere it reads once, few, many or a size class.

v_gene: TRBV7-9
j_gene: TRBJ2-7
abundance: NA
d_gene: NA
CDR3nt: TGTGCCAGCAGCCCACAACAGCTCGAGCAGTACTTC
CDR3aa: CASSPQQLEQYF

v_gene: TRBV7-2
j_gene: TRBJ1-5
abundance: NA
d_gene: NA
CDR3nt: TGTGCCAGCAGCTTAGAGGGGCCCCATCAGCCCCAGCATTTT
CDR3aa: CASSLEGPHQPQHF

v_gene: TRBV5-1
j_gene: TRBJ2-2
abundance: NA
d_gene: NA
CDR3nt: TGCGCCAGCAGGCGGGACGCAGGGACCGGGGAGCTGTTTTTT
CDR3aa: CASRRDAGTGELFF

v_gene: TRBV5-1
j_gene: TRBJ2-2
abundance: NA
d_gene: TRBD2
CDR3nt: TGCGCCAGCAGCTTGGCTAGCGGGAGGACTGGGACCGGGGAGCTGTTTTTT
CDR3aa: CASSLASGRTGTGELFF

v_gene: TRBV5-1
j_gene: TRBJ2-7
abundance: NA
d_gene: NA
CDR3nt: TGCGCCAGCAGGACCGGACAGAACTACGAGCAGTACTTC
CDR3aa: CASRTGQNYEQYF

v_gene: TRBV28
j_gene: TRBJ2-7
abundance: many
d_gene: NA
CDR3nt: TGTGCCAGCACCCCGTCGAGAGGGAATGAGCAGTACTTC
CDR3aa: CASTPSRGNEQYF

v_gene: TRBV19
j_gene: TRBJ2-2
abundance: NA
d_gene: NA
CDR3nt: TGTGCCAGTAGTATAGGGTCTAGCACCGGGGAGCTGTTTTTT
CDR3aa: CASSIGSSTGELFF

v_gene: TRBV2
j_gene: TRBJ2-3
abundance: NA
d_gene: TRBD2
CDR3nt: TGTGCCATCCCGGGAGGGGGTGGGACGAGCACAGATACGCAGTATTTT
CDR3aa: CAIPGGGGTSTDTQYF

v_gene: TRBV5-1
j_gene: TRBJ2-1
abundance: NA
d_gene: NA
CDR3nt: TGCGCCAGCAGCTTGGACAGATCTAATGAGCAGTTCTTC
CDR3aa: CASSLDRSNEQFF

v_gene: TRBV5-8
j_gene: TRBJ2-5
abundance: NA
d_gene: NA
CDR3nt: TGTGCCAGCAGCTTGGCCAAAGGGTACCGGAGGGAGACCCAGTACTTC
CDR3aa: CASSLAKGYRRETQYF

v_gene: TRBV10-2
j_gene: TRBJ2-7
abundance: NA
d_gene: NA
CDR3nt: TGCGCCAGCAGTGAGTCTAGTAGATCTGGGCCCTACGAGCAGTACTTC
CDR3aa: CASSESSRSGPYEQYF

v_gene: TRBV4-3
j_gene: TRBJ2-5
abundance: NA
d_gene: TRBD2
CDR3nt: TGCGCCAGCAGCCGGGGGGGGTTGGAGACCCAGTACTTC
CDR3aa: CASSRGGLETQYF

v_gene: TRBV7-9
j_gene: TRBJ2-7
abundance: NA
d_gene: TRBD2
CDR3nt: TGTGCCAGCAGCCCCAGACTAGCGACAGACTCCTACGAGCAGTACTTC
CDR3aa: CASSPRLATDSYEQYF

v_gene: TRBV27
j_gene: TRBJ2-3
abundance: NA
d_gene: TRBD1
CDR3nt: TGTGCCAGCAGTTTAAGGGGACAGGGGTCCCGAGATACGCAGTATTTT
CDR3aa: CASSLRGQGSRDTQYF

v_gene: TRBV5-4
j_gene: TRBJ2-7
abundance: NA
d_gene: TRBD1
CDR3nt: TGTGCCAGCAGCACCCAAGGACAGGGGGGCGAGCAGTACTTC
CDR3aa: CASSTQGQGGEQYF

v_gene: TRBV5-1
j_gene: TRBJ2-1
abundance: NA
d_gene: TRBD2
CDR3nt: TGCGCCAGCAGCGGGTTAGCGGGAGGTAATGAGCAGTTCTTC
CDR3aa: CASSGLAGGNEQFF

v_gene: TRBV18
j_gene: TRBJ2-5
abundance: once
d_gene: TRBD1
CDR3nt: TGTGCCAGCTCACCACGGGACAGGGGATCCCAAGAGACCCAGTACTTC
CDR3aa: CASSPRDRGSQETQYF

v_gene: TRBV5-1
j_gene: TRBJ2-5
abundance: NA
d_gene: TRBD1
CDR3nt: TGCGCCAGCAGCTTGGCACAGGGGGCGAGAGAGACCCAGTACTTC
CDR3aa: CASSLAQGARETQYF

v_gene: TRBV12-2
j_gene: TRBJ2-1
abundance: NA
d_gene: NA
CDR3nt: TGTGCAAGTCGCTTAGATATTCCGGGACTAGCGGGCCATGAGCAGTTCTTC
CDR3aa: CASRLDIPGLAGHEQFF

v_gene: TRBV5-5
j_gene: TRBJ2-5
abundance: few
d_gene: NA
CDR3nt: TGTGCCAGCAGCCGAAAGGGGTCCCAAGAGACCCAGTACTTC
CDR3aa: CASSRKGSQETQYF

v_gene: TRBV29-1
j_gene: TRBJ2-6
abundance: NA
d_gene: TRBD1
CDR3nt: TGCAGCGTTGGCAGGGGGACCCTTTCTGGGGCCAACGTCCTGACTTTC
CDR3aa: CSVGRGTLSGANVLTF

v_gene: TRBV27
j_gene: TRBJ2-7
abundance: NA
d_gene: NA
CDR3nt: TGTGCCAGCAGTTTAAAACAGGACTACGAGCAGTACTTC
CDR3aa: CASSLKQDYEQYF

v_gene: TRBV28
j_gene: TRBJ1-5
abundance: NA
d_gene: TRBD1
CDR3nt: TGTGCCAGCAGTCCGACAGGGCTCGATCAGCCCCAGCATTTT
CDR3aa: CASSPTGLDQPQHF

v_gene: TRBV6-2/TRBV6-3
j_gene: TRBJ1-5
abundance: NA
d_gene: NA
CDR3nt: TGTGCCAGCAGTTGGAATGCGCGGCCGGACAATCAGCCCCAGCATTTT
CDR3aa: CASSWNARPDNQPQHF

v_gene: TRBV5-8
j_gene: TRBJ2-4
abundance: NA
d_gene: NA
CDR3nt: TGTGCCAGCAGGTTTGGGCGCAGCCTAGCCAAAAACATTCAGTACTTC
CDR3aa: CASRFGRSLAKNIQYF

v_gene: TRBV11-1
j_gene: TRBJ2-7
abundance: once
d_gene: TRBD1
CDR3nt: TGTGCCAGCAGCTTAGCCGGACAGGGGGTGTACGAGCAGTACTTC
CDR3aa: CASSLAGQGVYEQYF

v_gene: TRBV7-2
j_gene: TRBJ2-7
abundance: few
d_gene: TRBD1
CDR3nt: TGTGCCAGCAGCAAACTAGGGACAGGAAGCTCCTACGAGCAGTACTTC
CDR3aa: CASSKLGTGSSYEQYF

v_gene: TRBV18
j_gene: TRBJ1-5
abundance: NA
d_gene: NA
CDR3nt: TGTGCCAGCTCACCGGGCCAGGCGTCCCAGCCCCAGCATTTT
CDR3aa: CASSPGQASQPQHF

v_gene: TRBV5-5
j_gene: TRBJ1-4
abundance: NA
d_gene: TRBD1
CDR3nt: TGTGCCAGCAGCCGCACTTATACAGGGGATTGGGAAAAACTGTTTTTT
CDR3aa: CASSRTYTGDWEKLFF

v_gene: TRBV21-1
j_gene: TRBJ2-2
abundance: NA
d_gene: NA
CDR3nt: TGTGCCAGCGGGCGGGACGTTCAGCCCGGGGAGCTGTTTTTT
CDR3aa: CASGRDVQPGELFF

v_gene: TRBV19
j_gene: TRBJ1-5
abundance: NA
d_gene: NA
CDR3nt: TGTGCCAGTGGTAGTGTCAGGTTTAGCAATCAGCCCCAGCATTTT
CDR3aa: CASGSVRFSNQPQHF

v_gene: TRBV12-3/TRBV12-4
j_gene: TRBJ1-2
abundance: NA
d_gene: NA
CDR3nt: TGTGCCAGCAGTTTTGTACAGAACTATGGCTACACCTTC
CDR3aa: CASSFVQNYGYTF

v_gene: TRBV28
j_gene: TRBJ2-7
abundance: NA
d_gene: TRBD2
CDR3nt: TGTGCCAGCAGTCGCGGGGGGAAGAGCTCCTACGAGCAGTACTTC
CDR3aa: CASSRGGKSSYEQYF

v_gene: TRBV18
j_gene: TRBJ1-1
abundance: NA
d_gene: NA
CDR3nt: TGTGCCAGCTCACCACGGCCGAACACTGAAGCTTTCTTT
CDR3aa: CASSPRPNTEAFF

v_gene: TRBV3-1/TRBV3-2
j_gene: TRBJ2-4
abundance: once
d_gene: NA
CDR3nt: TGTGCCAGCAGCCAAGAGGGTCGACTAGGCCAAAACATTCAGTACTTC
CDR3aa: CASSQEGRLGQNIQYF

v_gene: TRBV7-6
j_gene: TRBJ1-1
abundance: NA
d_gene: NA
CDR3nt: TGTGCCAGCACCGGACAAATGAACACTGAAGCTTTCTTT
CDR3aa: CASTGQMNTEAFF

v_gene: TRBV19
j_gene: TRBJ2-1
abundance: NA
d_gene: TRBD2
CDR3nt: TGTGCCAGTAGCATGAAGGGTAGCGGGAGAGGCAATGAGCAGTTCTTC
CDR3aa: CASSMKGSGRGNEQFF

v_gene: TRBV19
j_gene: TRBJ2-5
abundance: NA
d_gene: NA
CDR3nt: TGTGCCAGTAGTATCGCCCCGACAAGACAAGAGACCCAGTACTTC
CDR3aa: CASSIAPTRQETQYF

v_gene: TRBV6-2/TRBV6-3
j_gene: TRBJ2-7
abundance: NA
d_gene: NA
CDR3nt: TGTGCCAGCAGCCGAGCGGTATTTGGGGAGCAGTACTTC
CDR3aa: CASSRAVFGEQYF

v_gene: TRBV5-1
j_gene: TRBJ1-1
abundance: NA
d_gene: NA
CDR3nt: TGCGCCAGCAGCTGGACAGAAAACACTGAAGCTTTCTTT
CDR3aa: CASSWTENTEAFF